One and the same sample provided the 15 T cell receptor beta chains below, sequenced in a study of blood T cell repertoires in COVID-19. Assay used: immunoSEQ multiplex PCR; TCRdb lists only in-frame clones, some missing. The sample carries under 200,000 clones, approximately 91% recorded once. Sequences were obtained from peripheral blood. The origin of the receptors is a man between 18 and 29 years old with COVID-19, enrolled during active disease.

The chain combines TRBV11-2 with TRBJ2-6; TRBD1 aligns across 7 bases. CDR1 is SGHAT, CDR2 FQNNGV, per germline. The CDR3 spans 17 residues. Trimming at V came to 4 bases and at J to 0 bases, leaving 6 bases not matched to a gene. The CDR3 bases are TGTGCCAGCAGCTCGACAGGGTACTACTCTGGGGCCAACGTCCTGACTTTC. This gives the protein CASSSTGYYSGANVLTF.

This chain links TRBV5-1 with TRBJ1-2, with D perhaps TRBD1 (6 bases). Trimming cost V 2 bases and J 3 bases, with 11 bases left between them. The germline gives CDR1 SGHRS, CDR2 YFSETQ. The CDR3 totals 14 residues. This CDR3 reads CASSFRGPDYGYTF. The CDR3 DNA is TGCGCCAGCAGCTTCAGGGGCCCTGACTATGGCTACACCTTC.

The genes are TRBV10-3 and TRBJ1-5; tentatively, D is TRBD1 (5 bases). The germline gives CDR1 ENHRY, CDR2 SYGVKD. Trimming left V 4 bases short and J 7 bases short, with 20 bases between. CDR3 length: 16 amino acids. CDR3 in amino acids: CAISAGETGLVQPQHF. In nucleotides, the CDR3 is TGTGCCATCAGTGCGGGGGAGACGGGCCTAGTCCAGCCCCAGCATTTT.

The V gene is TRBV5-1, the J gene TRBJ2-2, with 10 bases that match TRBD2. V lost 0 bases to trimming and J lost 4 bases; unmatched junction nucleotides: 6. The germline V gene encodes CDR1 SGHRS and CDR2 YFSETQ. This CDR3 is built from 17 residues. CDR3 residues: CASSLGAGGLRTGELFF. The CDR3 bases are TGCGCCAGCAGCTTGGGAGCGGGAGGGCTTCGCACCGGGGAGCTGTTTTTT. Together with reference TRBV5-1 and TRBJ2-2, the CDR3 gives the full variable domain: KAGVTQTPRYLIKTRGQQVTLSCSPISGHRSVSWYQQTPGQGLQFLFEYFSETQRNKGNFPGRFSGRQFSNSRSEMNVSTLELGDSALYLCASSLGAGGLRTGELFFGEGSRLTVL.

The chain has TRBV7-9 and TRBJ2-1; D perhaps matches TRBD1 (7 bases). CDR1 is SEHNR, CDR2 FQNEAQ, per germline (reference sequence). The germline V and J ends were trimmed by 0 bases and 8 bases, with 17 bases remaining between them. The CDR3 is 16 residues long. CDR3 sequence: CASSLAEGQWGDEQFF. Here the CDR3 DNA reads TGTGCCAGCAGCTTAGCGGAGGGACAGTGGGGGGATGAGCAGTTCTTC.

The rearrangement uses TRBV19 and TRBJ2-2, with 9 bases fitting TRBD2. This CDR3 comprises 17 residues. V was pared by 3 bases and J by 4 bases, with 9 bases of the junction left unmatched. Germline CDR1 reads LNHDA; CDR2 reads SQIVND (reference sequence). The CDR3 reads CASSIPAGGMITGELFF. CDR3 coding DNA: TGTGCCAGTAGTATTCCAGCGGGAGGCATGATCACCGGGGAGCTGTTTTTT.

V gene TRBV28 combines with J gene TRBJ2-7; D is perhaps TRBD2 (5 bases). Germline V gene sequence: CDR1 MDHEN, CDR2 SYDVKM. The CDR3 has 13 residues. V was trimmed by 0 bases and J by 7 bases, leaving 10 bases between them. CDR3 sequence reads: CASSLWAGWEQYF. The CDR3 DNA follows: TGTGCCAGCAGTTTATGGGCGGGTTGGGAGCAGTACTTC. Together with reference TRBV28 and TRBJ2-7, the CDR3 gives the full variable domain: DVKVTQSSRYLVKRTGEKVFLECVQDMDHENMFWYRQDPGLGLRLIYFSYDVKMKEKGDIPEGYSVSREKKERFSLILESASTNQTSMYLCASSLWAGWEQYFGPGTRLTVT.

Only one count was recorded for this clone. This chain links TRBV2 with TRBJ2-7; D possibly corresponds to TRBD2 (5 bases). From germline, CDR1 is SNHLY and CDR2 FYNNEI. CDR3 size: 17 residues. V was cut by 6 bases and J by 5 bases, with 26 bases left in between. The CDR3 spells CASRVSRGGRSFNEQYF. The CDR3 DNA sequence: TGTGCCAGCAGGGTCTCCCGCGGAGGCCGGAGCTTCAACGAGCAGTACTTC. The full variable domain, with the rest looked up from reference TRBV2 and TRBJ2-7, is EPEVTQTPSHQVTQMGQEVILRCVPISNHLYFYWYRQILGQKVEFLVSFYNNEISEKSEIFDDQFSVERPDGSNFTLKIRSTKLEDSAMYFCASRVSRGGRSFNEQYFGPGTRLTVT.

The J gene is TRBJ1-2, the V gene TRBV7-9; 8 positions agree with TRBD1. V lost 7 bases and J lost 3; bases outside the gene matches: 16. CDR1 SEHNR and CDR2 FQNEAQ come from the germline V gene (reference sequence). The CDR3 is 17 amino acids. The CDR3 coding sequence is TGTGCCAGCACCGGACAGGGCCAGCCCCCTATTGACTATGGCTACACCTTC. This translates into CASTGQGQPPIDYGYTF.

Only a few counts were recorded for this clone. The CDR3 loop reads CASDGQGNQPQHF. CDR3 sequence (DNA): TGTGCCAGCGACGGACAGGGGAATCAGCCCCAGCATTTT. This chain connects TRBV2 to TRBJ1-5, with TRBD1 matching over 9 bases. The J segment lost 4 bases and the V segment lost 8 bases, leaving 3 bases of the junction unmatched. The CDR3 runs 13 residues. Germline values: CDR1 SNHLY, CDR2 FYNNEI.

This clone came up a few times. J is TRBJ1-1 and V is TRBV4-3; 7 bases line up with TRBD1. V gave up 3 bases and J gave up 1 base; unmatched junction bases: 5. Germline V CDR1 and CDR2: LGHNA, YSLEER. The CDR3 consists of 15 residues. The CDR3, as DNA: TGCGCCAGCAGCCACCTGACAGGGACGAACACTGAAGCTTTCTTT. Protein product: CASSHLTGTNTEAFF.

V and J are TRBV27 and TRBJ2-7, with D maybe TRBD1 (6 bases). Germline CDR1 is MNHEY and CDR2 is SMNVEV (reference sequence). The CDR3 runs 11 residues. V was cut by 10 bases and J by 2 bases, with 9 bases left in between. The CDR3 region is CANREPYEQYF. The DNA for the CDR3 is TGTGCCAACAGGGAGCCCTACGAGCAGTACTTC.

This rearrangement joins TRBV29-1 to TRBJ2-2, with 11 bases matching TRBD2. CDR3 length: 16 residues. With V trimmed by 1 base and J by 6 bases, 7 bases remained unmatched. CDR1 is SQVTM and CDR2 is ANQGSEA in the germline V gene. This CDR3 reads CSVEGSGRAGAGELFF. CDR3 coding DNA: TGCAGCGTTGAAGGTAGCGGGAGGGCCGGGGCCGGGGAGCTGTTTTTT.

This clone was recorded once. The gene calls are TRBV2 and TRBJ1-2; D not certain. This CDR3 has 16 amino acids. Deletions cut 1 base from V and 8 bases from J, with 20 bases between. Germline assignment: CDR1 SNHLY and CDR2 FYNNEI. CDR3 sequence (DNA): TGTGCCAGCAGTGAAGTTGGAGGCAGGAGGGCATGGGGCTACACCTTC. Translating gives CASSEVGGRRAWGYTF.

The chain couples TRBV5-4 to TRBJ2-3; 7 positions agree with TRBD2. This CDR3 contains 18 residues. Germline CDR1 SGHNT, CDR2 YYREEE (reference sequence). V dropped 4 bases and J dropped 2; count of bases not matched to a gene: 16. As DNA, the CDR3 is TGTGCCAGCAGCCCTGGCGGGGGTAAGCGACCGTCCACAGATACGCAGTATTTT. It encodes CASSPGGGKRPSTDTQYF.